The clone carrying this TCR beta chain was seen repeatedly, ten times or more. As yet, its antigen is unknown. The CDR3 spans 16 residues. cDNA molecules, individually, were tagged with unique molecular identifiers. TCRdb reprocessed the 5' RACE reads via MiXCR and lists one record per CDR3 protein. The data show tens of thousands of distinct CDR3 sequences, roughly 4.6% seen once. This specimen belongs to a study of early T cells in non-severe SARS-CoV-2 infection. Study at large: Chains were not paired, and sequencing was done on bulk RNA from unsorted whole blood. Broader study findings: Database matching using VDJdb favored anti-spike CD8 responses, with private and CD4 specificities left missing.

This chain connects TRBV21-1 to TRBJ2-1; the table's D call, TRBD2, has no DNA check behind it. TRBV21-1 is recorded as a pseudogene. The receptor's source is an adult who was a healthcare worker with PCR-confirmed SARS-CoV-2 infection or an uninfected control (not recorded which). Sample: whole blood, taken at baseline. In DNA form, the CDR3 reads TGTGCCAGCAGCGCTCCGGGACTAGCGGGATGTCTTGAGCAGTTCTTC. This encodes CASSAPGLAGCLEQFF.